This T cell receptor beta chain was retrieved from a study of blood T cells in healthy people across ages (dated by TCRdb to the mid-2010s). Concerning the study at large: In model experiments, template switching captured about one uniquely barcoded TCR beta cDNA molecule for every two T cells. To track age-related changes in TCR beta repertoire diversity, the study relied on deep sequencing normalized with unique cDNA molecular identifiers. The donors were divided into four age groups: young (average around 16 years), middle-aged (about 40), aged (approximately 62) and long-lived (about 79). Two additional independent replicas of 1 million unique cDNA reads from the same blood draw were analyzed for two donors (one aged 18 to 30 and one aged 80 or older). General findings and caveats noted by the study authors: A strong correlation was found between observed TCR beta diversity and the percentage of naive T cells measured by flow cytometry. The CMV infection status of donors was not known, potentially confounding age-related changes in expanded clonotypes. Observed TCR beta diversity per million T cells fell roughly linearly with age, and a significant reduction was already apparent by age around 40. Because profiling used bulk unsorted PBMCs, naive and antigen-experienced compartments could not be compared conclusively. Total diversity estimates from one million sequenced T cells were considered lower bounds and underestimates. Compared with the aged group, the long-lived group had more naive CD4+ T cells, fewer expanded clones and increased TCR diversity, suggesting age selection.

The library was produced with 5' RACE. Sequencing relied on an Illumina HiSeq 2500. A second PCR of roughly 7 to 11 cycles was performed with a sample-barcoded 5' primer and a J-beta primer mix. A unique molecular identifier was introduced onto each TCR beta cDNA molecule by a template-switch 5' adaptor carrying 12 random nucleotides. Each sample yielded at least 3 million CDR3-containing paired-end reads. The Mint cDNA synthesis kit, primed by a TRBC-specific oligonucleotide, was used to synthesize first-strand cDNA from all RNA. Following uracil-DNA glycosylase treatment, a first 18-cycle PCR with universal primers M1SS and BC2_uni_R was performed on all cDNA. Under the source paper's analysis protocol: For normalization, 1 million high-quality reads, each with a distinct molecular identifier, were randomly selected from each sample. Instead of being binned into consensus sequences, reads with shared molecular identifiers were discarded. CDR3 identification, clonotype clustering and error correction used MiTCR with a Q25 quality threshold and the strictest error-elimination algorithm. A nonparametric unseen species model using Euler transformation provided a lower-bound estimate of total TCR beta diversity. TCRdb trimmed the raw reads at Q25, called clones with MiXCR and kept productive beta chains. Rows with a matching CDR3 protein are joined into one entry that keeps the most common DNA and genes. In this record, the V and J calls reflect TCRdb's handling and not the investigators' own analysis. The sample table shows fewer than 1,200,000 distinct CDR3 sequences, and approximately 25% are seen once. Of the sample, less than 0.75% falls within the top ten clones.

As concerns this clonotype: Its target antigen remains unknown. Per-base qualities were not stored, and no clone one base away is much larger.

The donors were a few dozen Caucasian individuals from Russia, aged roughly 6 to 100 years, who were systemically healthy. Each donor gave 8 to 10 milliliters of peripheral blood, drawn into EDTA-treated Vacutainer tubes. Ficoll-Paque density-gradient centrifugation was used to isolate PBMCs, with at least 6 million per sample. Total RNA was extracted from PBMCs with Trizol reagent, with at least 5 micrograms obtained per sample. For every donor, an aliquot of PBMCs went through flow cytometry to measure the percentages of naive CD45RAhigh/CD27high T cells. The CDR3 runs 13 residues from the cysteine to the phenylalanine. Just CDR3 DNA is preserved here, 39 bases in frame from base 1. At the junction V is shortened by 6 bases and J by 4 bases, with 10 bases in between. A further study also used this sample, focusing on T cells of mothers and their children. According to the second study: Donors were nine systemically healthy Caucasian individuals: three mothers and their six children. cDNA synthesis consumed the entire amount of extracted RNA, loaded at about 1.5 ug RNA in each 15 ul reaction. In the second PCR, sample barcodes and 2-4 random nucleotides were introduced via the M1S primer. More than 9 million TCR beta CDR3 reads were obtained from each mother, and some 3 million reads were obtained from each child. TCR recombination output is similarly shaped by thymic selection in related and unrelated pairs, with a minor effect exerted by inherited differences. Normalized repertoire overlap in related mother-child pairs was always slightly higher than in unrelated mother-child pairs, but the difference was never significant. No persistent microchimeric T cell clones were detected, at a sensitivity of approximately 90 clones per million clonotypes. The study used deep NGS to compare TCR beta repertoires of mothers and children, seeking features distinguishing related mother-child pairs from unrelated individuals. On average, the children were roughly 12 +/- 4 years old, while the mothers were about 40 +/- 4 years old. Libraries were sequenced on Illumina HiSeq 2000 with 100+100 nt paired-end reads after adapter ligation with NEBNext reagents. Mother and child libraries were prepared a month apart and sequenced in separate runs to prevent cross-contamination. Between 500,000 and 2,000,000 distinct TCR beta clonotypes were identified per donor. Naive TCR beta clonotypes were estimated from low-frequency clonotypes matched to each donor's FACS-determined naive share, without sorting.

The sequenced material came from blood. The receptor chain draws on TRBV12-3 or TRBV12-4 and TRBJ1-5; the D gene is perhaps TRBD1, on 5 matching bases. The receptor was derived from a girl aged 2 to 10 in good health. The CDR3: CASRERGNQPQHF. The DNA is as follows: TGTGCCAGCAGGGAGAGGGGAAATCAGCCCCAGCATTTT.